This T cell receptor (beta chain) is drawn from a study of blood T cell repertoires in COVID-19. Overall study context: The United States, Italy and Spain were the sources of the acute and convalescent COVID-19 samples. Nucleic acid was either cDNA or gDNA, and it came from T cells, B-cell-depleted T cells, or PBMCs.

This clone was recorded only once. V was trimmed by 6 bases and J by 4 bases, leaving 25 bases between them. The CDR3 sequence is 18 residues long. The germline V gene has CDR1 LNHDA and CDR2 SQIVND (reference sequence). In the source study's methods: Estimates of nucleated cell counts were drawn from the amplification of reference gene primers. Libraries were prepared by immunoSEQ multiplex PCR; TCRdb keeps only in-frame clonotypes and omits some of them. For V, J and clone size, that table is used; D and trimming come from the DNA. The table records 180,000 or so clones, roughly 81% of them present only once.

The sequenced sample consisted of peripheral blood. The sequence derives from a woman aged 80 or over with acute or convalescent COVID-19. The chain is built from TRBV19 and TRBJ1-5, with D possibly being TRBD1 (5 bases). The CDR3 coding sequence is TGTGCCAGTAGCCGCCGGCACGGGAGGGGTATTGAAAATCAGCCCCAGCATTTT. This sequence encodes CASSRRHGRGIENQPQHF.